This T cell receptor (beta chain) is from a study of blood T cell repertoires in COVID-19. Study-wide context: COVID-19 samples collected from the United States, Italy and Spain covered acute and convalescent phases. PBMCs, B-cell-depleted T cells, or T cells were the source of the cDNA or gDNA that made up the material.

This CDR3 is built from 17 residues. CDR1 and CDR2 from the germline V gene are SGHVS and FQNEAQ. J lost 0 bases, V lost 0 bases, and 7 bases had no gene match. Researchers sorted participants into cohorts using their self-reported clinical history. Clones were read by immunoSEQ multiplex PCR, and TCRdb kept only the in-frame ones, dropping some. The sample has about 250,000 clones, around 90% seen once. This TCR derives from a woman aged 18-29 years who had recovered from COVID-19. Sequencing was carried out using PBMCs or T cells enriched from blood (not recorded which). The chain recombines TRBV7-8 with TRBJ1-1; the match to TRBD1 covers 7 bases. The DNA for the CDR3 is TGTGCCAGCAGCTTAGCGTTAGGGACAGCCCTGAACACTGAAGCTTTCTTT. Translating it yields CASSLALGTALNTEAFF.